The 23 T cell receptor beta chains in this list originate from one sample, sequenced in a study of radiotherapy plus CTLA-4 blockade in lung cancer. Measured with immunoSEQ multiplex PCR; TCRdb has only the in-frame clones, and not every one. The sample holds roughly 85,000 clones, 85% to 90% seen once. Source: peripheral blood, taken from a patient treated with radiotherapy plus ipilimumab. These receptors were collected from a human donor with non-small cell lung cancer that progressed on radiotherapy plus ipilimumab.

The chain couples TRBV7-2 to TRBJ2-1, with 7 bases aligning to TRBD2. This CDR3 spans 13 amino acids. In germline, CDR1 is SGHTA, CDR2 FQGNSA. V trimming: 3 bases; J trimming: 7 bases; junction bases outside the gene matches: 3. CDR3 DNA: TGTGCCAGCAGCTTGGGGACTACAAATGAGCAGTTCTTC. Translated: CASSLGTTNEQFF.

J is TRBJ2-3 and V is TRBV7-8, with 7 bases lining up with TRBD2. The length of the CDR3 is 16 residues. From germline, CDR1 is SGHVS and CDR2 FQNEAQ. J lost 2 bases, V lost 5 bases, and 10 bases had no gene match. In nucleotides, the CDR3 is TGTGCCAGCAGCGGTTGGGGGGGAGGCGACACAGATACGCAGTATTTT. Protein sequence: CASSGWGGGDTDTQYF.

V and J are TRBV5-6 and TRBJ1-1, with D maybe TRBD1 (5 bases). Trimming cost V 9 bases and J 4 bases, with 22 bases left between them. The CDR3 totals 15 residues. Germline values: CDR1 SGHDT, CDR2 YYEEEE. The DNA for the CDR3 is TGTGCCACCTCACCTTACGGGGGAATAGGCACTGAAGCTTTCTTT. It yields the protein CATSPYGGIGTEAFF.

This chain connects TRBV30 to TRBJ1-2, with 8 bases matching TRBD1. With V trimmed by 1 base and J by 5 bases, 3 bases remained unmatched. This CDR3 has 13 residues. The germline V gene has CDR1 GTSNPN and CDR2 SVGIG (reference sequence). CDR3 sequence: CAWSEDRVYGYTF. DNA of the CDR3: TGTGCCTGGAGTGAGGACAGGGTGTATGGCTACACCTTC.

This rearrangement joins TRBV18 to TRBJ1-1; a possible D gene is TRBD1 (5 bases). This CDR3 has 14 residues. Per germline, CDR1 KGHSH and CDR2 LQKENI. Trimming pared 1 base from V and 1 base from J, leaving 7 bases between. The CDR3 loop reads CASSPRGSNTEAFF. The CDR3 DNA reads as TGTGCCAGCTCACCACGGGGCTCGAACACTGAAGCTTTCTTT.

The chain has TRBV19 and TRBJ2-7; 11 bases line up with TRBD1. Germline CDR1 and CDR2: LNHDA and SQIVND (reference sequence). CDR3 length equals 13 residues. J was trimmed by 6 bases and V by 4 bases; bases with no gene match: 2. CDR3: CASSTGQGGEQYF. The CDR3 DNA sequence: TGTGCCAGTAGTACGGGACAGGGGGGCGAGCAGTACTTC.

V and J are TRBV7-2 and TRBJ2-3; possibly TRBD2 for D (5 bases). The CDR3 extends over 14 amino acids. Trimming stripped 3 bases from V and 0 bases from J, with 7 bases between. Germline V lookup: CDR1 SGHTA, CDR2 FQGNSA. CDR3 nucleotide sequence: TGTGCCAGCAGCTTCCAGCGGAGCACAGATACGCAGTATTTT. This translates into CASSFQRSTDTQYF.

In DNA form, the CDR3 reads TGTGCCAGCAGCTTAGATCGGGGCAGGGGGGACGGTGGCTACACCTTC. It encodes CASSLDRGRGDGGYTF. The rearrangement joins TRBV11-2 to TRBJ1-2; 7 positions match TRBD1. Germline assignment: CDR1 SGHAT and CDR2 FQNNGV. This CDR3 region has 16 residues. V was clipped by 0 bases and J by 7 bases; unmatched bases: 11.

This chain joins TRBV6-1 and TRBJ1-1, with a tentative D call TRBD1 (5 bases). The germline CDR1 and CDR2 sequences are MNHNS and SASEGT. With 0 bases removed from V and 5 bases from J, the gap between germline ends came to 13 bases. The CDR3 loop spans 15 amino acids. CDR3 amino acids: CASSEARGVGTEAFF. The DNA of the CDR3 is TGTGCCAGCAGTGAAGCGCGGGGGGTAGGGACTGAAGCTTTCTTT.

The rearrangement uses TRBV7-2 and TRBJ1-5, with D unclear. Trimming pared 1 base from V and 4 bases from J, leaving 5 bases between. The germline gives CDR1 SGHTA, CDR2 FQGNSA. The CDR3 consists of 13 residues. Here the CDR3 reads CASSLEQNQPQHF. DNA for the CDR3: TGTGCCAGCAGCTTAGAGCAAAATCAGCCCCAGCATTTT.

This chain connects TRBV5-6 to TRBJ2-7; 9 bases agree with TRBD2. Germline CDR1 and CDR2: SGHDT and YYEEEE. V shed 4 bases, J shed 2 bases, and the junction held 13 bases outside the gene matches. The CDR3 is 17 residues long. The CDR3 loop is CASSPSWGVAGAYEQYF. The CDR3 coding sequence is TGTGCCAGCAGCCCTAGCTGGGGAGTAGCGGGAGCCTACGAGCAGTACTTC.

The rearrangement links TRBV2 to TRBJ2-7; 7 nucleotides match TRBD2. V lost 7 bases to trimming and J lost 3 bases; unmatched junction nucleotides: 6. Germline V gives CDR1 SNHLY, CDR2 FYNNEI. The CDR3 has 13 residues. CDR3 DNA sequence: TGTGCCAGCATGGGCGGGAGTAACTACGAGCAGTACTTC. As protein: CASMGGSNYEQYF.

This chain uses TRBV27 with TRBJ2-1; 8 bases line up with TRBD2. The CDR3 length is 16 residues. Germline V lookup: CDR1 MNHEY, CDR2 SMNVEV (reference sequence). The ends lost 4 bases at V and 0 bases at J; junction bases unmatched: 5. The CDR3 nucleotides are TGTGCCAGCAGTTCCCCACTAGCGGACTCCTACAATGAGCAGTTCTTC. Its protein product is CASSSPLADSYNEQFF.

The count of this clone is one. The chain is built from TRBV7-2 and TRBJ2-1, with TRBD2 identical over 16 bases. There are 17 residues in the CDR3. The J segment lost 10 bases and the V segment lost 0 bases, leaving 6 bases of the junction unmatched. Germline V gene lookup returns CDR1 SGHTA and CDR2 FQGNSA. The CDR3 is CASSLAGTSGGAREQFF. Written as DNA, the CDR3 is TGTGCCAGCAGCTTAGCCGGGACTAGCGGGGGGGCTCGAGAGCAGTTCTTC.

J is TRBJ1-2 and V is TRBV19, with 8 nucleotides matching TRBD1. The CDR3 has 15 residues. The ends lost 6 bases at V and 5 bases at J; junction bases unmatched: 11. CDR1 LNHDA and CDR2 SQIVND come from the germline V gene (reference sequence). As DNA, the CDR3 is TGTGCCAGTAGCTCCCGTGGGACAGGAGGTTATGGCTACACCTTC. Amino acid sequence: CASSSRGTGGYGYTF.

The CDR3 nucleotides read TGTGCCAGCTCACCATGGACTTCCCGGAGCTCCTACAATGAGCAGTTCTTC. It is translated as CASSPWTSRSSYNEQFF. The chain has TRBV18 and TRBJ2-1, with D possibly TRBD2 on 5 matching bases. Between the trimmed V and J ends, which lost 2 bases and 0 bases, there was a span of 14 bases. This CDR3 region has 17 residues. Germline-derived CDR1 and CDR2 are KGHSH and LQKENI. The whole variable domain, filled in from reference TRBV18 and TRBJ2-1, reads NAGVMQNPRHLVRRRGQEARLRCSPMKGHSHVYWYRQLPEEGLKFMVYLQKENIIDESGMPKERFSAEFPKEGPSILRIQQVVRGDSAAYFCASSPWTSRSSYNEQFFGPGTRLTVL.

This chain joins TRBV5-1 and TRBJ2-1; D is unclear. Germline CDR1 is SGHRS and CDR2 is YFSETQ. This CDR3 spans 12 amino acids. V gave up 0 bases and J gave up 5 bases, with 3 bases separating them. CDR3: CASSLGNNEQFF. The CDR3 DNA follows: TGCGCCAGCAGCTTGGGGAACAATGAGCAGTTCTTC.

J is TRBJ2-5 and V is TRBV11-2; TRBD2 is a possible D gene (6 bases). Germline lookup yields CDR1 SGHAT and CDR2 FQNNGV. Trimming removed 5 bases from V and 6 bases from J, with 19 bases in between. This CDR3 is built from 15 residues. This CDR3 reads CASSPPGGAGKTQYF. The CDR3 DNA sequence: TGTGCCAGCAGCCCGCCAGGAGGGGCTGGAAAGACCCAGTACTTC. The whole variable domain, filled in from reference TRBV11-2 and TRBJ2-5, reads EAGVAQSPRYKIIEKRQSVAFWCNPISGHATLYWYQQILGQGPKLLIQFQNNGVVDDSQLPKDRFSAERLKGVDSTLKIQPAKLEDSAVYLCASSPPGGAGKTQYFGPGTRLLVL.

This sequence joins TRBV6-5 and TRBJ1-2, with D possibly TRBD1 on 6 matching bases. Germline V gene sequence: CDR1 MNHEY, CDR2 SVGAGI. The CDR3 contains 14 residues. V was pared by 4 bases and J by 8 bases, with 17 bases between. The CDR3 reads CASSFGLQGYGYTF. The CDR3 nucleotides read TGTGCCAGCAGTTTTGGGCTACAGGGATACGGCTACACCTTC.

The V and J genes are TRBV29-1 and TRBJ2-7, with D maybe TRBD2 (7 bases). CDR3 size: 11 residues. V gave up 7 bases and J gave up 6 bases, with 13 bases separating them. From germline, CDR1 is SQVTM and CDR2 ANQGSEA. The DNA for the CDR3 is TGCAGCGGCCGGAGGGGGGGCGAGCAGTACTTC. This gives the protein CSGRRGGEQYF.

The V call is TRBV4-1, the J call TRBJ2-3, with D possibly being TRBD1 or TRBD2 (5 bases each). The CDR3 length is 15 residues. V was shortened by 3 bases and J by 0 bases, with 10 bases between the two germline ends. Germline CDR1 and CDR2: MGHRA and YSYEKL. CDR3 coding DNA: TGCGCCAGCAGCCAGCAAGAGGGGAGCACAGATACGCAGTATTTT. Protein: CASSQQEGSTDTQYF.

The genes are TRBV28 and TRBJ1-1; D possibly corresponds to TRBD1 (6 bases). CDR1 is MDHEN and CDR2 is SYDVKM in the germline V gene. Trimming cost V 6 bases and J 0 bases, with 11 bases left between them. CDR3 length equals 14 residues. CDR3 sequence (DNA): TGTGCCAGCAGGGGCGGACAGTTGAACACTGAAGCTTTCTTT. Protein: CASRGGQLNTEAFF. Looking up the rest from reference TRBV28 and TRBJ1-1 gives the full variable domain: DVKVTQSSRYLVKRTGEKVFLECVQDMDHENMFWYRQDPGLGLRLIYFSYDVKMKEKGDIPEGYSVSREKKERFSLILESASTNQTSMYLCASRGGQLNTEAFFGQGTRLTVV.

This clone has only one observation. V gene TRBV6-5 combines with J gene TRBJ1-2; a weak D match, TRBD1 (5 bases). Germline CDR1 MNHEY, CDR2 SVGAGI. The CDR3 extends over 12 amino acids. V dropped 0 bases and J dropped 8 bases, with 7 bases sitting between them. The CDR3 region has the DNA TGTGCCAGCAGTTACTCGGGGGTCGGCTACACCTTC. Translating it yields CASSYSGVGYTF.